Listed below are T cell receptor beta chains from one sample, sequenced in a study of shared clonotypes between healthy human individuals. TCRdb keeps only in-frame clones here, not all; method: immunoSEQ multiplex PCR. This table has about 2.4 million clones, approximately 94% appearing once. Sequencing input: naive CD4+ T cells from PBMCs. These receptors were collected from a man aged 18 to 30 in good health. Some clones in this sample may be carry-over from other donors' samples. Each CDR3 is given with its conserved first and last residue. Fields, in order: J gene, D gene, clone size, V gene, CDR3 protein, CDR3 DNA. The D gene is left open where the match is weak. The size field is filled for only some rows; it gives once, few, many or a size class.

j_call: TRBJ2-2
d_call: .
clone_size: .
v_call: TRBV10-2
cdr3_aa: CASLRQAANTGELFF
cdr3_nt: TGCGCCAGCCTTAGGCAGGCAGCGAACACCGGGGAGCTGTTTTTT

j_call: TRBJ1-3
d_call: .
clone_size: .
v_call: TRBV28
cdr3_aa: CASRGQSSGNTIYF
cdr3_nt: TGTGCCAGCAGGGGACAAAGCTCTGGAAACACCATATATTTT

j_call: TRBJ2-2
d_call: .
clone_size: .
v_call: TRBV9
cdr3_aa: CASSVTSRTGELFF
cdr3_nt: TGTGCCAGCAGCGTGACCAGCAGGACCGGGGAGCTGTTTTTT

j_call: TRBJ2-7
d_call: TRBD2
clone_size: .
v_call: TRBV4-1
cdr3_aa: CASSQGARASGSLYEQYF
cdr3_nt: TGCGCCAGCAGCCAAGGTGCCCGGGCGAGCGGGAGTTTGTACGAGCAGTACTTC

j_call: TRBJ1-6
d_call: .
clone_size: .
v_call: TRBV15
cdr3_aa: CATSLGVNSPLHF
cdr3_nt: TGTGCCACCAGCTTAGGGGTTAATTCACCCCTCCACTTT

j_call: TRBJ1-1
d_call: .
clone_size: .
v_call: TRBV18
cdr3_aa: CASSPRVGEAFF
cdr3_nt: TGTGCCAGCTCACCACGAGTGGGTGAAGCTTTCTTT

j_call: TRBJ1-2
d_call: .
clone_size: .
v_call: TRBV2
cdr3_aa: CASIRTPTAGYTF
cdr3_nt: TGTGCCAGCATAAGGACACCGACCGCCGGCTACACCTTC

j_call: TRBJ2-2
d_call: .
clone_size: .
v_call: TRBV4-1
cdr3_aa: CASSRTTDRATGELFF
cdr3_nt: TGCGCCAGCAGCCGAACCACAGATCGGGCTACCGGGGAGCTGTTTTTT

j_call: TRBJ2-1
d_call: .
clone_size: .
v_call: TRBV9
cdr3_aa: CASSVVSATYNEQFF
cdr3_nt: TGTGCCAGCAGCGTAGTTTCCGCCACCTACAATGAGCAGTTCTTC

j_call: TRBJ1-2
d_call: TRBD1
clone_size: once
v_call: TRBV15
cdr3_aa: CATSRDGQGAYGYTF
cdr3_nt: TGTGCCACCAGCAGAGACGGACAGGGGGCGTATGGCTACACCTTC

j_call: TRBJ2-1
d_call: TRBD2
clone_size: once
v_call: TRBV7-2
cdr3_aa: CASSRTLLAGEYNEQFF
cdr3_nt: TGTGCCAGCAGCCGGACCTTACTAGCGGGAGAGTACAATGAGCAGTTCTTC

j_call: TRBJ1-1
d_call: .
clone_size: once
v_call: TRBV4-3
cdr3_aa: CASSQQRENTEAFF
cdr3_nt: TGCGCCAGCAGCCAACAACGGGAGAACACTGAAGCTTTCTTT

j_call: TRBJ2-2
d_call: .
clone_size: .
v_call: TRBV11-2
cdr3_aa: CASSLRTTNTGELFF
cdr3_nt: TGTGCCAGCAGCTTACGAACCACGAACACCGGGGAGCTGTTTTTT

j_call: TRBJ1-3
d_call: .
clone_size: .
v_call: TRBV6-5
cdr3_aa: CASNSRHSSGNTIYF
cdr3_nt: TGTGCCAGCAACTCCAGACATAGCTCGGGAAACACCATATATTTT

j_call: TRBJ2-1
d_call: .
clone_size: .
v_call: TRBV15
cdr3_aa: CATSRGRDTYNEQFF
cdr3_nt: TGTGCCACCAGCAGAGGCCGGGACACCTACAATGAGCAGTTCTTC

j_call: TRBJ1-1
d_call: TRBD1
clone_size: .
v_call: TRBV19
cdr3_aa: CASTRQGPGNTEAFF
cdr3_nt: TGTGCCAGTACACGACAGGGTCCAGGAAACACTGAAGCTTTCTTT

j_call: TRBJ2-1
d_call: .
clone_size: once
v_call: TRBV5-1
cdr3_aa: CASSQFGAAGAMNEQFF
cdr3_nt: TGCGCCAGCAGCCAATTCGGTGCCGCAGGGGCTATGAATGAGCAGTTCTTC

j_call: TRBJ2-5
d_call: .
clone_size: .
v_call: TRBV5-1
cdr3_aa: CASSGGWDQETQYF
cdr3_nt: TGCGCCAGCTCGGGTGGTTGGGACCAAGAGACCCAGTACTTC

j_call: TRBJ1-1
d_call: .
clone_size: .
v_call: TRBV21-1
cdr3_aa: CASSKPGIDTEAFF
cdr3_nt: TGTGCCAGCAGCAAACCTGGGATCGACACTGAAGCTTTCTTT

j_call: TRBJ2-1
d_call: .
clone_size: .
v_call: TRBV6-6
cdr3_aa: CASSYSLSAAEQFF
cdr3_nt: TGTGCCAGCAGTTACTCGTTATCAGCGGCTGAGCAGTTCTTC

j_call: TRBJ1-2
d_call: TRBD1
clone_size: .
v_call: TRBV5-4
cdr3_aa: CASSPGGDSYYGYTF
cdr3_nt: TGTGCCAGCAGCCCGGGGGGGGACAGCTACTATGGCTACACCTTC

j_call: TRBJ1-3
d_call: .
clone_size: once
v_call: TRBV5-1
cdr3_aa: CASSLATGALSGNTIYF
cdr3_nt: TGCGCCAGCAGCTTGGCAACGGGGGCCCTCTCTGGAAACACCATATATTTT

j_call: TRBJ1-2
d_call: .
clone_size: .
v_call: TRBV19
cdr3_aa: CASSIAGGASGYTF
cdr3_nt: TGTGCCAGTAGTATAGCGGGAGGAGCTAGTGGCTACACCTTC

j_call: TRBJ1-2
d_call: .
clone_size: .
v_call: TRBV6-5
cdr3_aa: CASRAPGGLIYGYTF
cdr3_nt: TGTGCCAGCAGGGCCCCCGGGGGGTTGATCTATGGCTACACCTTC

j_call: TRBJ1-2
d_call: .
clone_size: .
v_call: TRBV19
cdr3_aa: CASKGQGLGGYGYTF
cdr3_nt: TGTGCCAGTAAGGGGCAGGGCCTAGGTGGCTATGGCTACACCTTC

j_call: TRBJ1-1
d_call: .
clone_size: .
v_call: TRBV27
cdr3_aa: CASSSGFGGGDTEAFF
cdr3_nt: TGTGCCAGCAGTTCTGGGTTCGGGGGAGGCGACACTGAAGCTTTCTTT

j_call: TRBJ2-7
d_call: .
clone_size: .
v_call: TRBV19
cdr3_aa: CASTPSRGSSYEQYF
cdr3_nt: TGTGCCAGTACCCCCTCGAGGGGGTCATCCTACGAGCAGTACTTC

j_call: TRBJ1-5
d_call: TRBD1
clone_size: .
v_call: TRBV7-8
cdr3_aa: CASSLEGQGIRQPQHF
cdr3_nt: TGTGCCAGCAGCCTAGAGGGACAGGGGATCAGGCAGCCCCAGCATTTT

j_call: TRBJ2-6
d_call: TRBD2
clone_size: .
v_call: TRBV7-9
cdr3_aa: CASSTGLAGANVLTF
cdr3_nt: TGTGCCAGCAGCACTGGACTAGCGGGAGCCAACGTCCTGACTTTC

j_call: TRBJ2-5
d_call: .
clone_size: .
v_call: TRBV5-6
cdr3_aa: CASSYSTVRSPQYF
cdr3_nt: TGTGCCAGCAGCTACTCGACAGTACGGTCGCCCCAGTACTTC

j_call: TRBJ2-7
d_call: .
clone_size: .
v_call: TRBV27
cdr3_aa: CASSPWIHYEQYF
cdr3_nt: TGTGCCAGCAGTCCTTGGATCCACTACGAGCAGTACTTC

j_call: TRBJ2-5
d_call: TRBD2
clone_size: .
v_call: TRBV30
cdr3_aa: CAWSLLAGVRSETQYF
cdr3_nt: TGTGCCTGGAGTCTACTAGCGGGAGTTCGGAGTGAGACCCAGTACTTC

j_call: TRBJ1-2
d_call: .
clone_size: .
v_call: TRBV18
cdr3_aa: CASSPPRPPGYTF
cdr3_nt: TGTGCCAGCTCACCACCGAGGCCCCCGGGCTACACCTTC

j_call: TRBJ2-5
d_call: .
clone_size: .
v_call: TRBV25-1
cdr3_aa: CASSDPLGGETQYF
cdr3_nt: TGTGCCAGCAGTGATCCGCTCGGCGGAGAGACCCAGTACTTC

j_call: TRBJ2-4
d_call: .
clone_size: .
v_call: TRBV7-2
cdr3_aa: CASSNTGAKNIQYF
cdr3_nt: TGTGCCAGCAGCAACACAGGGGCCAAAAACATTCAGTACTTC

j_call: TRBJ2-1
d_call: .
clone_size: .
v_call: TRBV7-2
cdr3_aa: CASSPDWDWDEQFF
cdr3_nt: TGTGCCAGCAGCCCAGACTGGGACTGGGATGAGCAGTTCTTC

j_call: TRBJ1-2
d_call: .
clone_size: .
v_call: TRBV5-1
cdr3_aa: CASSLGGGSASSYGYTF
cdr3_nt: TGCGCCAGCAGCTTGGGAGGAGGGTCCGCGTCTAGTTATGGCTACACCTTC

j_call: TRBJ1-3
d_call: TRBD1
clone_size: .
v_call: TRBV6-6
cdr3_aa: CASRRDREIGNTIYF
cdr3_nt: TGTGCCAGCAGACGCGACAGGGAAATCGGAAACACCATATATTTT

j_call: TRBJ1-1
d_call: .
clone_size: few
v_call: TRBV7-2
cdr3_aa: CASSADTEAFF
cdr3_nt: TGTGCCAGCAGCGCAGACACTGAAGCTTTCTTT

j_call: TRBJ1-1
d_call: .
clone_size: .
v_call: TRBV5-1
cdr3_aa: CASAETGTANTEAFF
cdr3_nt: TGCGCCAGCGCGGAAACCGGGACGGCGAACACTGAAGCTTTCTTT

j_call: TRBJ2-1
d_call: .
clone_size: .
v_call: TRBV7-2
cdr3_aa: CASSLSTYNEQFF
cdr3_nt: TGTGCCAGCAGCTTATCTACATACAATGAGCAGTTCTTC

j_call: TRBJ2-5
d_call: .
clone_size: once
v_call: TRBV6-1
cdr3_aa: CASSDGGRETQYF
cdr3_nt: TGTGCCAGCAGTGATGGGGGGAGGGAGACCCAGTACTTC

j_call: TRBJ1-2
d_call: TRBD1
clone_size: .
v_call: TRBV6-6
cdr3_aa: CASSKDRNYGYTF
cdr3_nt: TGTGCCAGCAGTAAGGACAGGAACTATGGCTACACCTTC

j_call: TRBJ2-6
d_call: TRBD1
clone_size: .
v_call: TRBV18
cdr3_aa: CASSSWTGAAGANVLTF
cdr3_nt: TGTGCCAGCTCATCCTGGACAGGGGCTGCTGGGGCCAACGTCCTGACTTTC

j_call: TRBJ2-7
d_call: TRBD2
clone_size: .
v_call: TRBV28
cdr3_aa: CVVGLAGTYEQYF
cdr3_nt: TGTGTCGTTGGACTAGCGGGTACCTACGAGCAGTACTTC

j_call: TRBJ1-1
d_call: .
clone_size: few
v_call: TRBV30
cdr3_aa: CAWSQGLDTEAFF
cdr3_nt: TGTGCCTGGAGTCAAGGTTTGGACACTGAAGCTTTCTTT

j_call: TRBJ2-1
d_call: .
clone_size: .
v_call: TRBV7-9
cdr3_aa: CASSLGKPADEQFF
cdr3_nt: TGTGCCAGCAGCTTAGGGAAACCGGCTGATGAGCAGTTCTTC

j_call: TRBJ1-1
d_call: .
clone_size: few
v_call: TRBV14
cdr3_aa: CASSQDRGGTEAFF
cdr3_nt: TGTGCCAGCAGCCAAGACAGGGGAGGCACTGAAGCTTTCTTT

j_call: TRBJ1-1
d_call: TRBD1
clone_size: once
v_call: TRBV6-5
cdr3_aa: CASRGTGSNTEAFF
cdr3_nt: TGTGCCAGCAGGGGGACAGGGTCGAACACTGAAGCTTTCTTT

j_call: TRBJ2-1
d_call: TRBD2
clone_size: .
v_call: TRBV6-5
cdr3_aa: CASSNLKRGDNEQFF
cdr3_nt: TGTGCCAGCAGTAACCTTAAGCGGGGGGACAATGAGCAGTTCTTC